The 29 T cell receptor beta chains listed next were all sequenced from one sample in a study of response to subunit inactivated influenza vaccine. MiXCR was run by TCRdb on the RT-PCR reads, yielding one entry per CDR3 protein. In the table there are about 780,000 distinct CDR3 sequences, about 18% of which are singletons. This specimen was PBMCs from blood, taken 4 to 6 days after vaccination. The receptors stem from a middle-aged man who received an inactivated influenza vaccine.

This chain links TRBV5-1 with TRBJ2-7; 7 nucleotides agree with TRBD2. CDR1 SGHRS and CDR2 YFSETQ come from the germline V gene. V shed 4 bases and J 5 bases; nucleotides not matched to a gene: 12. This CDR3 comprises 15 residues. CDR3 residues: CASSKSGAYLNEQYF. The CDR3 region has the DNA TGCGCCAGCAGCAAAAGCGGGGCCTACCTTAACGAGCAGTACTTC.

The chain is built from TRBV11-2 and TRBJ2-4; TRBD2 matches 8 bases. V lost 5 bases and J lost 11; bases outside the gene matches: 8. The CDR3 spans 13 residues. Germline V CDR1 and CDR2: SGHAT, FQNNGV. CDR3 sequence reads: CASSPGGGTVQYF. The CDR3 DNA sequence: TGTGCCAGCAGCCCGGGAGGGGGTACGGTTCAGTACTTC.

This clonotype was found a few times. This rearrangement joins TRBV18 to TRBJ2-5, with 9 positions matching TRBD1. CDR1 and CDR2 from the germline V gene are KGHSH and LQKENI. Losses at the gene ends were 3 bases for V and 5 bases for J; bases not matched to a gene: 4. The CDR3 runs 14 residues. CDR3 sequence reads: CASSPAGTGETQYF. In DNA form, the CDR3 reads TGTGCCAGCTCACCGGCAGGGACAGGGGAGACCCAGTACTTC.

This clonotype has more than one count but fewer than ten. This chain joins TRBV20-1 and TRBJ2-7; the match to TRBD1 covers 8 bases. The CDR3 length is 15 residues. The germline V gene has CDR1 DFQATT and CDR2 SNEGSKA (reference sequence). With 2 bases clipped from V and 4 bases from J, the junction kept 10 bases outside the gene matches. CDR3 residues: CSARFDGRGLYEQYF. The CDR3 nucleotides are TGCAGTGCTAGATTTGACGGCAGGGGGCTTTACGAGCAGTACTTC.

In this sample, this clonotype turned up a few times. V is TRBV4-1 and J is TRBJ2-5, with 9 nucleotides matching TRBD1. The J segment lost 5 bases and the V segment lost 4 bases, leaving 5 bases of the junction unmatched. Germline V gene lookup returns CDR1 MGHRA and CDR2 YSYEKL. CDR3 length: 14 residues. The CDR3 DNA reads TGCGCCAGCAGCCCACAGGGGGCCACGGAGACCCAGTACTTC. It is translated as CASSPQGATETQYF.

The rearrangement joins TRBV7-2 to TRBJ2-5; 8 bases map to TRBD2. The ends lost 0 bases at V and 5 bases at J; junction bases unmatched: 2. This CDR3 contains 14 residues. The germline V gene encodes CDR1 SGHTA and CDR2 FQGNSA. The CDR3 DNA is TGTGCCAGCAGCTTAGCTAGCGGGAAGGAGACCCAGTACTTC. This encodes CASSLASGKETQYF. Together with reference TRBV7-2 and TRBJ2-5, the CDR3 gives the full variable domain: GAGVSQSPSNKVTEKGKDVELRCDPISGHTALYWYRQSLGQGLEFLIYFQGNSAPDKSGLPSDRFSAERTGGSVSTLTIQRTQQEDSAVYLCASSLASGKETQYFGPGTRLLVL.

This clonotype showed up just a few times. The genes are TRBV5-1 and TRBJ2-3; D call uncertain. Germline CDR1 SGHRS, CDR2 YFSETQ. Trimming removed 5 bases from V and 0 bases from J, with 7 bases in between. There are 13 residues in the CDR3. The CDR3 spells CASRIVSTDTQYF. The CDR3 coding sequence is TGCGCCAGCAGAATCGTTAGCACAGATACGCAGTATTTT.

This chain uses TRBV2 with TRBJ2-2; D is uncertain. V was shortened by 3 bases and J by 1 base, with 12 bases between the two germline ends. The CDR3 consists of 16 residues. Germline CDR1 is SNHLY and CDR2 is FYNNEI. CDR3 loop: CASSDWKEQNTGELFF. CDR3 nucleotides: TGTGCCAGCAGTGATTGGAAGGAGCAGAACACCGGGGAGCTGTTTTTT.

A few counts support this clonotype. The gene calls are TRBV20-1 and TRBJ2-3; TRBD1 agrees at 7 bases. Losses at the gene ends were 5 bases for V and 3 bases for J; bases not matched to a gene: 8. In germline, CDR1 is DFQATT, CDR2 SNEGSKA (reference sequence). CDR3 length: 14 residues. CDR3 nucleotides: TGCAGTGCTTACGCAGGGGGTAGAACAGATACGCAGTATTTT. Protein: CSAYAGGRTDTQYF.

This clonotype was found a few times. V is TRBV20-1 and J is TRBJ2-6; TRBD2 is a possible D gene (6 bases). Germline V gene data show CDR1 as DFQATT and CDR2 as SNEGSKA (reference sequence). The CDR3 contains 15 residues. This CDR3 reads CSATSGGSGANVLTF. For the CDR3, the DNA is TGCAGCGCGACCTCTGGGGGGTCTGGGGCCAACGTCCTGACTTTC.

This clonotype has more than one count but fewer than ten. This chain links TRBV4-1 with TRBJ2-5; TRBD1 agrees at 8 bases. Germline CDR1 and CDR2: MGHRA and YSYEKL. V was pared by 1 base and J by 5 bases, with 18 bases of the junction left unmatched. The CDR3 covers 19 residues. The CDR3 nucleotides are TGCGCCAGCAGCCAAGTATTCTCAGGGACAGGTTGGGTTGTGGAGACCCAGTACTTC. Its translation: CASSQVFSGTGWVVETQYF.

The genes are TRBV15 and TRBJ2-1; 10 bases agree with TRBD1. Germline V gene data show CDR1 as LNHNV and CDR2 as YYDKDF (reference sequence). This CDR3 spans 15 amino acids. Unmatched junction bases numbered 2, after V lost 4 bases and J lost 2 bases. The CDR3 DNA sequence: TGTGCCACCAGCAAGGGACAGGGGACCTACAATGAGCAGTTCTTC. Protein product: CATSKGQGTYNEQFF.

The gene calls are TRBV28 and TRBJ2-2; TRBD2 matches at 8 bases. The V gene's germline CDR1 is MDHEN and CDR2 SYDVKM. The ends lost 6 bases at V and 2 bases at J; junction bases unmatched: 5. This CDR3 region has 15 residues. CDR3 DNA: TGTGCCAGCAGGTCCGGGGGGGCCAACACCGGGGAGCTGTTTTTT. Translating gives CASRSGGANTGELFF. Together with reference TRBV28 and TRBJ2-2, the CDR3 gives the full variable domain: DVKVTQSSRYLVKRTGEKVFLECVQDMDHENMFWYRQDPGLGLRLIYFSYDVKMKEKGDIPEGYSVSREKKERFSLILESASTNQTSMYLCASRSGGANTGELFFGEGSRLTVL.

Only a few counts were recorded for this clonotype. The chain is built from TRBV20-1 and TRBJ2-1, with 9 nucleotides matching TRBD1. The germline V gene has CDR1 DFQATT and CDR2 SNEGSKA (reference sequence). The CDR3 runs to 17 residues. With V trimmed by 6 bases and J by 4 bases, 16 bases remained unmatched. CDR3 bases: TGCAGTGCCCTCAACACAGGGGGCCCCCTACAATACAATGAGCAGTTCTTC. This codes for CSALNTGGPLQYNEQFF.

The gene calls are TRBV29-1 and TRBJ1-1; D call uncertain. The CDR3 spans 16 residues. V lost 0 bases to trimming and J lost 2 bases, with 16 bases between them. Germline assignment: CDR1 SQVTM and CDR2 ANQGSEA. In nucleotides, the CDR3 is TGCAGCGTTGAAGATGTAGTCGTGGGAGCAAACACTGAAGCTTTCTTT. This codes for CSVEDVVVGANTEAFF.

This chain connects TRBV7-2 to TRBJ2-5; TRBD2 is a possible D gene (5 bases). V dropped 0 bases and J dropped 6 bases, with 11 bases sitting between them. Germline CDR1 SGHTA, CDR2 FQGNSA. The CDR3 covers 14 residues. The CDR3 is CASSLAGAAKTQYF. The CDR3 region has the DNA TGTGCCAGCAGCTTAGCGGGAGCGGCGAAGACCCAGTACTTC.

There are a few counts of this clonotype. The chain combines TRBV6-1 with TRBJ2-1; the match to TRBD2 covers 8 bases. Germline CDR1 MNHNS, CDR2 SASEGT. The CDR3 covers 20 residues. Trimming removed 4 bases from V and 2 bases from J; junction bases left unmatched: 19. CDR3 amino acids: CASSARVGGGTQNPYNEQFF. DNA of the CDR3: TGTGCCAGCAGTGCCCGCGTGGGCGGGGGGACACAGAACCCCTACAATGAGCAGTTCTTC.

This chain links TRBV5-1 with TRBJ2-7; D is undetermined. V shed 5 bases and J shed 2 bases, with 11 bases lying between them. CDR1 is SGHRS and CDR2 is YFSETQ in the germline V gene. The CDR3 sequence is 13 residues long. The CDR3 region has the DNA TGCGCCAGCAGTTTCGCTATCACCTACGAGCAGTACTTC. This translates into CASSFAITYEQYF.

The V call is TRBV4-3, the J call TRBJ2-2; 7 positions match TRBD1. CDR3 length: 19 amino acids. Germline V gene sequence: CDR1 LGHNA, CDR2 YSLEER. V shed 6 bases and J 1 base; nucleotides not matched to a gene: 17. CDR3 protein: CASSPVPGQPLLNTGELFF. For the CDR3, the DNA is TGCGCCAGCAGTCCTGTCCCGGGACAGCCATTACTGAACACCGGGGAGCTGTTTTTT.

This clonotype was found a few times. The genes are TRBV12-3 or TRBV12-4 and TRBJ2-7, with D possibly TRBD2 on 6 matching bases. The CDR3 runs to 12 residues. V lost 6 bases to trimming and J lost 4 bases, with 10 bases between them. The CDR3 coding sequence is TGTGCCAGCAGATCGGGGGTTTACGAGCAGTACTTC. Amino acids: CASRSGVYEQYF.

V gene TRBV29-1 combines with J gene TRBJ1-5; 9 bases are shared with TRBD1. The CDR3 sequence is 13 residues long. With 6 bases clipped from V and 4 bases from J, the junction kept 4 bases outside the gene matches. Per the germline V gene, CDR1 is SQVTM and CDR2 is ANQGSEA. The CDR3 is CSVGTGWNQPQHF. CDR3 in DNA: TGCAGCGTCGGGACAGGGTGGAATCAGCCCCAGCATTTT.

This clonotype was observed a few times. V usage is TRBV11-1 and J usage is TRBJ2-3, with 8 bases fitting TRBD2. J was trimmed by 4 bases and V by 5 bases; bases with no gene match: 8. Per germline, CDR1 SGHAT and CDR2 FQDESV (reference sequence). The CDR3 contains 15 residues. CDR3 sequence (DNA): TGTGCCAGCAGCCTAAGGACTAGCAGAGCAGATACGCAGTATTTT. Amino acid sequence: CASSLRTSRADTQYF.

There are many counts of this clonotype. The chain combines TRBV7-2 with TRBJ2-1; TRBD2 matches 8 bases. Losses at the gene ends were 5 bases for V and 2 bases for J; bases not matched to a gene: 5. CDR1 SGHTA and CDR2 FQGNSA come from the germline V gene. The CDR3 covers 15 residues. Here the CDR3 DNA reads TGTGCCAGCAGCGCCCGGGGGGGCACCTACAATGAGCAGTTCTTC. Amino acid sequence: CASSARGGTYNEQFF.

The chain joins TRBV20-1 to TRBJ2-5; D perhaps matches TRBD2 (6 bases). V was shortened by 3 bases and J by 5 bases, with 13 bases between the two germline ends. The CDR3 totals 13 residues. Germline assignment: CDR1 DFQATT and CDR2 SNEGSKA (reference sequence). This chain's CDR3 is CSARGLAQETQYF. Written as DNA, the CDR3 is TGCAGTGCTAGGGGGCTAGCGCAGGAGACCCAGTACTTC.

V usage is TRBV4-3 and J usage is TRBJ2-1; 7 positions match TRBD2. There are 14 residues in the CDR3. The germline V gene encodes CDR1 LGHNA and CDR2 YSLEER. J lost 9 bases, V lost 6 bases, and 11 bases had no gene match. The DNA of the CDR3 is TGCGCCAGCAGTCCGCAACTAGCGCGGGGTGAGCAGTTCTTC. It encodes CASSPQLARGEQFF.

This clonotype was found a few times. This rearrangement joins TRBV12-3 or TRBV12-4 to TRBJ1-2; no firm D call. The ends were cut back, 3 bases at V and 11 bases at J, with 10 bases in the middle. The CDR3 has 11 residues. The CDR3 DNA follows: TGTGCCAGCAGTTTGGGTGTCCGATACACCTTC. This gives the protein CASSLGVRYTF.

This clonotype appeared a few times. This chain uses TRBV10-3 with TRBJ1-4; perhaps TRBD1 as D (5 bases). V was trimmed by 2 bases and J by 4 bases, leaving 20 bases between them. Germline assignment: CDR1 ENHRY and CDR2 SYGVKD. This CDR3 has 18 residues. The CDR3 sequence: CAISETYYDRSFNEKLFF. The CDR3, as DNA: TGTGCCATCAGTGAGACTTATTACGACAGAAGCTTTAATGAAAAACTGTTTTTT.

This clonotype has only a few counts. The rearrangement links TRBV6-5 to TRBJ1-1; a possible D gene is TRBD1 (5 bases). There are 15 residues in the CDR3. The ends were cut back, 8 bases at V and 1 base at J, with 17 bases in the middle. Per germline, CDR1 MNHEY and CDR2 SVGAGI. As DNA, the CDR3 is TGTGCCAGCGCAGTGACTCAAACAGGGAACACTGAAGCTTTCTTT. It encodes CASAVTQTGNTEAFF.

Only a few counts were recorded for this clonotype. The chain has TRBV10-2 and TRBJ2-5; 7 nucleotides match TRBD2. J lost 2 bases, V lost 9 bases, and 6 bases had no gene match. The CDR3 loop spans 13 amino acids. In germline, CDR1 is WSHSY, CDR2 SAAADI. CDR3 nucleotide sequence: TGCGCCAGTACCATAGCGGGTCAAGAGACCCAGTACTTC. Translating gives CASTIAGQETQYF.